The 29 T cell receptor beta chains below were found in one sample sequenced in a study of OX40 agonist ivuxolimab in advanced cancers. Data came from immunoSEQ multiplex PCR; TCRdb stores just in-frame clones and leaves some out. The data contain tens of thousands of clones, about 86% of them singletons. Sequences were derived from CD4+ or CD8+ T cells sorted from blood, sampled in a trial of the OX40 agonist ivuxolimab. The receptors originated from an adult with an advanced solid tumor such as melanoma, head and neck, liver or kidney cancer.

This chain joins TRBV6-5 and TRBJ2-3; no definite D call. Germline-derived CDR1 and CDR2 are MNHEY and SVGAGI. Trimming took off 2 bases at V and 6 bases at J, with 3 bases between the two ends. This CDR3 spans 11 amino acids. CDR3 coding DNA: TGTGCCAGCAGTTACGGCGATACGCAGTATTTT. It yields the protein CASSYGDTQYF.

The rearrangement uses TRBV27 and TRBJ1-5; D ambiguous. The CDR3 is 14 residues long. Trimming took 3 bases from V and 0 from J, leaving 6 bases between them. The germline gives CDR1 MNHEY, CDR2 SMNVEV (reference sequence). CDR3 amino acids: CASSFYNSNQPQHF. CDR3 nucleotides: TGTGCCAGCAGTTTCTACAATAGCAATCAGCCCCAGCATTTT.

This rearrangement joins TRBV7-3 to TRBJ2-5; D possibly matches TRBD1 or TRBD2 (6 bases each). This CDR3 region has 14 residues. Germline V gene data show CDR1 as SGHTA and CDR2 as FQGTGA. V was pared by 5 bases and J by 5 bases, with 15 bases between. The CDR3 DNA reads as TGTGCCAGCAGCCCGGAGGGGGGCCGGGAGACCCAGTACTTC. This sequence encodes CASSPEGGRETQYF.

This clone was recorded only once. The chain carries TRBV9 and TRBJ1-4, with D possibly being TRBD1 (5 bases). The CDR3 length is 14 residues. V was pared by 0 bases and J by 5 bases, with 8 bases between. Germline assignment: CDR1 SGDLS and CDR2 YYNGEE. The CDR3 sequence: CASSVGWGNEKLFF. CDR3 sequence (DNA): TGTGCCAGCAGCGTAGGGTGGGGGAATGAAAAACTGTTTTTT. The full variable domain, with the rest looked up from reference TRBV9 and TRBJ1-4, is DSGVTQTPKHLITATGQRVTLRCSPRSGDLSVYWYQQSLDQGLQFLIQYYNGEERAKGNILERFSAQQFPDLHSELNLSSLELGDSALYFCASSVGWGNEKLFFGSGTQLSVL.

The chain couples TRBV7-2 to TRBJ2-1; D is perhaps TRBD2 (5 bases). The CDR3 covers 14 residues. Trimming removed 1 base from V and 7 bases from J, with 11 bases in between. Per the germline V gene, CDR1 is SGHTA and CDR2 is FQGNSA. The CDR3 nucleotides read TGTGCCAGCAGCTTAGGAGGGAGAGAAAATGAGCAGTTCTTC. As protein: CASSLGGRENEQFF.

V and J are TRBV7-3 and TRBJ1-1, with D unresolved. The CDR3 spans 14 residues. V dropped 0 bases and J dropped 1 base, with 6 bases sitting between them. CDR1 is SGHTA and CDR2 is FQGTGA in the germline V gene. Here the CDR3 reads CASSLTDTNTEAFF. The DNA for the CDR3 is TGTGCCAGCAGCTTAACCGACACGAACACTGAAGCTTTCTTT.

The chain uses TRBV4-3 and TRBJ2-1, with D tentatively TRBD2 (5 bases). Germline loops: CDR1 LGHNA, CDR2 YSLEER. This CDR3 has 15 residues. V was trimmed by 1 base and J by 7 bases, leaving 14 bases between them. CDR3 residues: CASSQGWLASNEQFF. In nucleotides, the CDR3 is TGCGCCAGCAGCCAAGGTTGGCTAGCATCAAATGAGCAGTTCTTC.

The chain recombines TRBV30 with TRBJ2-1; D unclear. The germline V gene has CDR1 GTSNPN and CDR2 SVGIG (reference sequence). The V end lost 0 bases, the J end lost 7 bases, and 10 bases lay between the germline ends. CDR3 length equals 13 residues. CDR3 DNA sequence: TGTGCCTGGAGTGTACTGAAGGGAAATGAGCAGTTCTTC. This translates into CAWSVLKGNEQFF.

The rearrangement joins TRBV6-1 to TRBJ1-2; TRBD1 matches 7 bases. Germline V lookup: CDR1 MNHNS, CDR2 SASEGT. With 6 bases clipped from V and 7 bases from J, the junction kept 8 bases outside the gene matches. The CDR3 totals 13 residues. The CDR3 DNA reads TGTGCCAGCAGGCTAACAGGGGAGGTTGGCTACACCTTC. It translates to CASRLTGEVGYTF.

The chain is built from TRBV27 and TRBJ1-2; 7 bases align to TRBD1. V gave up 5 bases and J gave up 4 bases; unmatched junction bases: 7. The CDR3 is made up of 14 amino acids. Germline V gene data show CDR1 as MNHEY and CDR2 as SMNVEV (reference sequence). The CDR3 region has the DNA TGTGCCAGCAGTCGGGGAGACAGGGCCTATGGCTACACCTTC. Translating it yields CASSRGDRAYGYTF.

V usage is TRBV4-1 and J usage is TRBJ2-3; TRBD2 matches at 10 bases. Unmatched junction bases numbered 6, after V lost 0 bases and J lost 6 bases. The germline V gene encodes CDR1 MGHRA and CDR2 YSYEKL. This CDR3 contains 16 residues. Here the CDR3 reads CASSQEERGGSDTQYF. CDR3 nucleotide sequence: TGCGCCAGCAGCCAAGAAGAGCGGGGGGGATCCGATACGCAGTATTTT.

Remarks on this clone: Within the sample, other DNA sequences also encode this same CDR3. The chain recombines TRBV30 with TRBJ1-5, with D maybe TRBD1 (6 bases). The CDR3 length is 14 residues. Germline V lookup: CDR1 GTSNPN, CDR2 SVGIG (reference sequence). Trimming took off 1 base at V and 7 bases at J, with 14 bases between the two ends. This CDR3 is CAWSGGGGRQPQHF. CDR3 bases: TGTGCCTGGAGTGGGGGCGGGGGCCGACAGCCCCAGCATTTT.

The genes are TRBV5-6 and TRBJ1-2, with 9 bases aligning to TRBD1. CDR1 is SGHDT and CDR2 is YYEEEE in the germline V gene. The CDR3 has 14 residues. Unmatched junction bases numbered 3, after V lost 2 bases and J lost 4 bases. As DNA, the CDR3 is TGTGCCAGCAGCTTCCGGACAGGGGCCTATGGCTACACCTTC. It is translated as CASSFRTGAYGYTF.

This clone was observed a single time. The J gene is TRBJ2-3, the V gene TRBV6-5; 8 nucleotides line up with TRBD1. CDR1 is MNHEY, CDR2 SVGAGI, per germline. J lost 5 bases, V lost 2 bases, and 9 bases had no gene match. CDR3 length: 16 residues. The CDR3 nucleotides read TGTGCCAGCAGTTACCAGGGGGCAAACCCTTTAGATACGCAGTATTTT. This translates into CASSYQGANPLDTQYF.

CDR3 residues: CASSARQGSTEAFF. CDR3 sequence (DNA): TGTGCCAGTAGTGCAAGACAGGGGAGCACTGAAGCTTTCTTT. The chain carries TRBV19 and TRBJ1-1; 8 bases agree with TRBD1. The CDR3 contains 14 residues. V trimming: 5 bases; J trimming: 4 bases; junction bases outside the gene matches: 6. From germline, CDR1 is LNHDA and CDR2 SQIVND (reference sequence).

This clone came up once. The chain links TRBV30 to TRBJ2-7, with D possibly matching TRBD1 (5 bases). The germline CDR1 and CDR2 sequences are GTSNPN and SVGIG (reference sequence). The V end was cut by 3 bases, the J end by 0 bases, with 9 bases between. This CDR3 comprises 13 residues. Here the CDR3 reads CAWSQGSSYEQYF. The CDR3 bases are TGTGCCTGGAGCCAGGGAAGCTCCTACGAGCAGTACTTC.

This rearrangement joins TRBV7-2 to TRBJ1-5; the D gene is possibly TRBD1 (6 bases). From germline, CDR1 is SGHTA and CDR2 FQGNSA. V lost 5 bases to trimming and J lost 4 bases, with 18 bases between them. The CDR3 is made up of 16 amino acids. This CDR3 is CASSASTGGRNQPQHF. The CDR3 nucleotides are TGTGCCAGCAGCGCCTCGACTGGGGGCCGAAATCAGCCCCAGCATTTT.

The V and J genes are TRBV11-2 and TRBJ1-2; D might be TRBD1 (6 bases). Germline V gene data show CDR1 as SGHAT and CDR2 as FQNNGV. There are 14 residues in the CDR3. Trimming took 0 bases from V and 8 from J, leaving 13 bases between them. CDR3 DNA sequence: TGTGCCAGCAGCTTAGATAGAACAGGGCGCGGCTACACCTTC. As protein: CASSLDRTGRGYTF.

The V call is TRBV9, the J call TRBJ2-3; TRBD2 aligns across 14 bases. CDR3 length: 15 residues. With 4 bases clipped from V and 6 bases from J, the junction kept 4 bases outside the gene matches. CDR1 and CDR2 (germline): SGDLS, YYNGEE. The CDR3 here is CASSPGTSGSDTQYF. DNA for the CDR3: TGTGCCAGCAGCCCGGGGACTAGCGGGAGCGATACGCAGTATTTT.

This clone was seen once. The chain has TRBV7-2 and TRBJ1-2, with a possible D match to TRBD1 (5 bases). Germline assignment: CDR1 SGHTA and CDR2 FQGNSA. The CDR3 has 14 residues. Trimming shortened V by 6 bases and J by 5 bases, and 16 bases separated the two germline ends. The CDR3 nucleotides read TGTGCCAGCAGTACCTTGGGGCCTCTTTATGGCTACACCTTC. This gives the protein CASSTLGPLYGYTF.

CDR3 nucleotides: TGTGCCAGCAGTTCCCAACAGGGATACACTGAAGCTTTCTTT. As protein: CASSSQQGYTEAFF. This chain connects TRBV7-2 to TRBJ1-1; D may be TRBD1 (6 bases). The CDR3 contains 14 residues. Per germline, CDR1 SGHTA and CDR2 FQGNSA. Trimming shortened V by 6 bases and J by 3 bases, and 14 bases separated the two germline ends.

The chain employs TRBV15 and TRBJ2-7, with D tentatively TRBD1 or TRBD2 (5 bases each). Germline CDR1 and CDR2: LNHNV and YYDKDF (reference sequence). This CDR3 is built from 14 residues. V was cut by 0 bases and J by 2 bases, with 8 bases left in between. The CDR3 DNA sequence: TGTGCCACCAGCAGAGATCGGGGACCCTACGAGCAGTACTTC. Its protein is CATSRDRGPYEQYF.

The chain is built from TRBV6-5 and TRBJ1-2; D unclear. V lost 2 bases and J lost 7, with 11 bases in between. Germline CDR1 MNHEY, CDR2 SVGAGI. The CDR3 contains 13 residues. CDR3 amino acids: CASSYEGSGGYTF. The DNA for the CDR3 is TGTGCCAGCAGTTACGAAGGTAGTGGTGGCTACACCTTC.

The chain recombines TRBV4-2 with TRBJ2-3; D gene ambiguous. The CDR3 covers 12 residues. V dropped 6 bases and J dropped 0 bases, with 4 bases sitting between them. Germline values: CDR1 LGHNA, CDR2 YNFKEQ. The CDR3 loop is CASSLSTDTQYF. The CDR3 region has the DNA TGTGCCAGCAGTCTCAGCACAGATACGCAGTATTTT.

The gene calls are TRBV5-4 and TRBJ2-1; D could derive from TRBD1 or TRBD2 (5 bases each). Trimming shortened V by 0 bases and J by 8 bases, and 15 bases separated the two germline ends. This CDR3 region has 15 residues. CDR1 is SGHNT, CDR2 YYREEE, per germline (reference sequence). CDR3 coding DNA: TGTGCCAGCAGCTTGGGAGGAGGCCGAGGGGATGAGCAGTTCTTC. Translating gives CASSLGGGRGDEQFF.

The V call is TRBV6-6, the J call TRBJ1-2; unclear D gene. In germline, CDR1 is MNHNY, CDR2 SVGAGI (reference sequence). The CDR3 is made up of 14 amino acids. V shed 2 bases and J shed 8 bases, with 15 bases lying between them. Here the CDR3 DNA reads TGTGCCAGCAGTTACGACTACATTAGGAGCGGCTACACCTTC. This translates into CASSYDYIRSGYTF.

The sample holds a few counts of this clone. The chain carries TRBV7-2 and TRBJ1-2; 8 bases fit TRBD1. The CDR3 totals 14 residues. The V and J ends lost 5 bases and 4 bases, in that order; junction bases with no gene match: 6. The germline V gene encodes CDR1 SGHTA and CDR2 FQGNSA. This chain's CDR3 is CASSTGQDLYGYTF. The DNA of the CDR3 is TGTGCCAGCAGCACGGGACAGGACCTCTATGGCTACACCTTC.

This clone appeared a single time. V and J are TRBV5-1 and TRBJ2-7; the D is unclear. CDR3 length: 14 amino acids. Germline V gives CDR1 SGHRS, CDR2 YFSETQ. V lost 6 bases and J 3 bases, leaving 16 bases between the germline ends. CDR3 residues: CASTDTTSLYEQYF. Written as DNA, the CDR3 is TGCGCCAGCACCGATACAACCTCACTCTACGAGCAGTACTTC.

This rearrangement joins TRBV2 to TRBJ1-5, with a possible D match to TRBD1 (6 bases). CDR1 and CDR2 from the germline V gene are SNHLY and FYNNEI. The CDR3 extends over 13 amino acids. Trimming took off 4 bases at V and 6 bases at J, with 10 bases between the two ends. The CDR3 nucleotides read TGTGCCAGCAGTGTTGGGGGCCTTCAGCCCCAGCATTTT. Translation: CASSVGGLQPQHF.